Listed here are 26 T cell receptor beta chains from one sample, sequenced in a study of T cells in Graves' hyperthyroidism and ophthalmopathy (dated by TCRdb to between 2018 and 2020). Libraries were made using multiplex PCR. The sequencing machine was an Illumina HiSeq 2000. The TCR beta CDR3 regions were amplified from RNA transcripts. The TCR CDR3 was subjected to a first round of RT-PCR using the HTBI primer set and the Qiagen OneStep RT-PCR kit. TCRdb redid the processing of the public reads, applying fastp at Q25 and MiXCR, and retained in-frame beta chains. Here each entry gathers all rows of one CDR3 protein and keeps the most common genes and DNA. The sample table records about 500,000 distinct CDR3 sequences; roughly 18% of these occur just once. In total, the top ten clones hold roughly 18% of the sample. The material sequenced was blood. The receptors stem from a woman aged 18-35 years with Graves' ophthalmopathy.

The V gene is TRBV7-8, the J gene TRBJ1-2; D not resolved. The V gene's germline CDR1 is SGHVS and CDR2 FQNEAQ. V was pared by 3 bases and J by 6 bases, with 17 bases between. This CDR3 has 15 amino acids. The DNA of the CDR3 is TGTGCCAGCAGCTTTCGGGAGGGTCAGATAGATGGCTACACCTTC. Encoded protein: CASSFREGQIDGYTF.

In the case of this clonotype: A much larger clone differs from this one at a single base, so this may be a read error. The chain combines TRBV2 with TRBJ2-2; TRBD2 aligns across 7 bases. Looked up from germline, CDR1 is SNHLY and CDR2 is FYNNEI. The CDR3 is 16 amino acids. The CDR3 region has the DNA TGTGCCAGCAGTGAACCCCTAGCGGTGAACACCGGGGGGCTGTTTTTT. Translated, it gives CASSEPLAVNTGGLFF.

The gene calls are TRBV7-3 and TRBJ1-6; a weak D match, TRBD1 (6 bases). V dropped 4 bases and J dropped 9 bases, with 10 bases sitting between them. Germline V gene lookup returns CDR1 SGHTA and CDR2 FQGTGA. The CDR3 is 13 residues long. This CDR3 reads CASSSDRLSPLHF. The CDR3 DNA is TGTGCCAGCAGCTCGGACAGACTTTCACCCCTCCACTTT.

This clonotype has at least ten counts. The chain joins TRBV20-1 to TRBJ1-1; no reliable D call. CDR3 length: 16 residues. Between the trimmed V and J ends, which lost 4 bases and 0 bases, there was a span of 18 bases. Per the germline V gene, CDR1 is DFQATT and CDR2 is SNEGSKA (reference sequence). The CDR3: CSAIPGPPHLNTEAFF. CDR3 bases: TGCAGTGCTATCCCCGGGCCTCCACATCTGAACACTGAAGCTTTCTTT.

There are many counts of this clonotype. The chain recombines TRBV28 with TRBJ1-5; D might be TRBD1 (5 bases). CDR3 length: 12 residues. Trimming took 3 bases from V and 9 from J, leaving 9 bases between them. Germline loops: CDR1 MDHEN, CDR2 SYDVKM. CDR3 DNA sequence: TGTGCCAGCAGTTTGGGAGGGACGCCCCAGCATTTT. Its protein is CASSLGGTPQHF. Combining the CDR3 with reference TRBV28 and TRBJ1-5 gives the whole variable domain DVKVTQSSRYLVKRTGEKVFLECVQDMDHENMFWYRQDPGLGLRLIYFSYDVKMKEKGDIPEGYSVSREKKERFSLILESASTNQTSMYLCASSLGGTPQHFGDGTRLSIL.

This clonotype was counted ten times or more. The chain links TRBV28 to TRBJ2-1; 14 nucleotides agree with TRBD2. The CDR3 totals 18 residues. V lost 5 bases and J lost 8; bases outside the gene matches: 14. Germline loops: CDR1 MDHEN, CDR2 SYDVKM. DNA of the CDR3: TGTGCCAGCAGTACGACTAGCGGGAGGGCCGAGGGGTTCGATGAGCAGTTCTTC. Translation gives CASSTTSGRAEGFDEQFF.

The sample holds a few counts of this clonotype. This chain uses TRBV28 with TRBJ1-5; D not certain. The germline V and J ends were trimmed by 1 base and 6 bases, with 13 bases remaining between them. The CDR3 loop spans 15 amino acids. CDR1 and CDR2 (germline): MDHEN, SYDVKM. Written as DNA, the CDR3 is TGTGCCAGCAGTTTATCACCGAGCTGGTCTCAGCCCCAGCATTTT. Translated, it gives CASSLSPSWSQPQHF.

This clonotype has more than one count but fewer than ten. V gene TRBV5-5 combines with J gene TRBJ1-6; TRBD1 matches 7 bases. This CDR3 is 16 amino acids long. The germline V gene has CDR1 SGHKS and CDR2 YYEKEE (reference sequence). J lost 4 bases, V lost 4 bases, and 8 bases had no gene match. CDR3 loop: CASSPAPGQYNSPLHF. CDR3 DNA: TGTGCCAGCAGCCCGGCCCCGGGACAGTATAATTCACCCCTCCACTTT.

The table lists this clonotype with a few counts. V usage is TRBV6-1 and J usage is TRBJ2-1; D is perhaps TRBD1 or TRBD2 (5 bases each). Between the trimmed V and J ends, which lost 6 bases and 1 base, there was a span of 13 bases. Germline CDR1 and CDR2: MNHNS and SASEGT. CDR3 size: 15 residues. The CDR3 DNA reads TGTGCCAGCAGCCCCCTGAGGGGATCCTACAATGAGCAGTTCTTC. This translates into CASSPLRGSYNEQFF.

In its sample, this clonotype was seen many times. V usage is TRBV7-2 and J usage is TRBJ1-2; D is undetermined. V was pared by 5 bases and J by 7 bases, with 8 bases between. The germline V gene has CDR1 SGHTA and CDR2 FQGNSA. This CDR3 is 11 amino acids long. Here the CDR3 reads CASSPGVGYTF. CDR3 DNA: TGTGCCAGCAGCCCTGGGGTTGGCTACACCTTC.

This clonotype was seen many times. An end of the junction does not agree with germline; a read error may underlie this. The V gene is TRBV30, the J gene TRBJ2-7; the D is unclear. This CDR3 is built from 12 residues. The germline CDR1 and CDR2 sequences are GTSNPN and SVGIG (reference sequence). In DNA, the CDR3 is TGTGCCTGGTCCCCTGACTCCCACGAGCAGTACTTC. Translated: CAWSPDSHEQYF.

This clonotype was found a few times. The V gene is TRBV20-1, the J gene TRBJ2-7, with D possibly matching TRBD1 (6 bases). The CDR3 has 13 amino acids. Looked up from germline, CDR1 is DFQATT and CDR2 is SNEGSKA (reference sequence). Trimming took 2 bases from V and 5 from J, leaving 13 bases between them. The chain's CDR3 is CSARSRGRNEQYF. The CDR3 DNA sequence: TGCAGTGCTAGAAGCAGGGGTAGGAACGAGCAGTACTTC.

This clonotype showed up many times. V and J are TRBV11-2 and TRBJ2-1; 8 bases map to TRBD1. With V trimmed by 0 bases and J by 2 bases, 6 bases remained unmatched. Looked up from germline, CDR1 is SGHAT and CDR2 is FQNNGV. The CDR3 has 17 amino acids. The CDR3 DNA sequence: TGTGCCAGCAGCTTAGATCAGCAGGGGGCACCCTACAATGAGCAGTTCTTC. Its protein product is CASSLDQQGAPYNEQFF. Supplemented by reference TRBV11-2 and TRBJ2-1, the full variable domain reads EAGVAQSPRYKIIEKRQSVAFWCNPISGHATLYWYQQILGQGPKLLIQFQNNGVVDDSQLPKDRFSAERLKGVDSTLKIQPAKLEDSAVYLCASSLDQQGAPYNEQFFGPGTRLTVL.

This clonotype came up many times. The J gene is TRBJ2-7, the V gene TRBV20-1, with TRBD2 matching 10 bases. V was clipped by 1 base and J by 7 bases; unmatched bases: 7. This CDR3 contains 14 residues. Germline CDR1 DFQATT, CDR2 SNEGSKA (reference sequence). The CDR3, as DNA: TGCAGTGCTAGAGTACCAGCGGGAGGGTCTGAGCAGTACTTC. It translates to CSARVPAGGSEQYF.

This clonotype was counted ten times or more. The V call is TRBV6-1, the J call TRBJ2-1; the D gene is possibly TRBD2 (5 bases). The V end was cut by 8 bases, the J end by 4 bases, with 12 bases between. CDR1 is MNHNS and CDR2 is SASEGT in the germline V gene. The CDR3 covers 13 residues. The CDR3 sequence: CASRARLYNEQFF. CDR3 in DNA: TGTGCCAGCCGTGCCCGACTATACAATGAGCAGTTCTTC.

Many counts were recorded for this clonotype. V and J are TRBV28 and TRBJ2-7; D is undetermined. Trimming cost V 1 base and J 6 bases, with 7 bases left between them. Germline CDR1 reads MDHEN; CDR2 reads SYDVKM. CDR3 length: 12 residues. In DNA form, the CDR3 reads TGTGCCAGCAGTTTATTATCGCGCGAGCAGTACTTC. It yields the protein CASSLLSREQYF.

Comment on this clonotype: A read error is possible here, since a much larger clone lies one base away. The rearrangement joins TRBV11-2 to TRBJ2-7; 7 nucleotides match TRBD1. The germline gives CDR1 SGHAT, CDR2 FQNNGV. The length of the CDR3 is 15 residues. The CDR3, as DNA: TGTGCCAGCAGCCCGCAACAGGGGCTACGGTACGAGCGGTACTTC. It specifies CASSPQQGLRYERYF.

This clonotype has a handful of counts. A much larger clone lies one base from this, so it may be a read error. The CDR3 sequence: CAWHPAGNYGYTF. CDR3 nucleotides: TGTGCCTGGCACCCGGCAGGAAACTATGGCTACACCTTC. V gene TRBV30 combines with J gene TRBJ1-2; unclear D gene. The germline V and J ends were trimmed by 5 bases and 2 bases, with 12 bases remaining between them. Germline assignment: CDR1 GTSNPN and CDR2 SVGIG (reference sequence). The CDR3 sequence is 13 residues long. Variable domain in full (rest from reference TRBV30 and TRBJ1-2): SQTIHQWPATLVQPVGSPLSLECTVEGTSNPNLYWYRQAAGRGLQLLFYSVGIGQISSEVPQNLSASRPQDRQFILSSKKLLLSDSGFYLCAWHPAGNYGYTFGSGTRLTVV.

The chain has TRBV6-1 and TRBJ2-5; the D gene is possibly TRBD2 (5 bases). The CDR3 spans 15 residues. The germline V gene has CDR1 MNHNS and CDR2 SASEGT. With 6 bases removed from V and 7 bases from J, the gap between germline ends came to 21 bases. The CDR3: CASSSPTKLGRTQYF. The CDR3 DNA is TGTGCCAGCAGCTCCCCGACTAAACTAGGGAGGACCCAGTACTTC.

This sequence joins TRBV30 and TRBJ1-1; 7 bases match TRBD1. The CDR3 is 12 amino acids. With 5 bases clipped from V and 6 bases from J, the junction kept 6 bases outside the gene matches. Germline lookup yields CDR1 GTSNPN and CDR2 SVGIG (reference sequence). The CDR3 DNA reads TGTGCCTGGGACAGGGAGTACCCTGAAGCTTTCTTT. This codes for CAWDREYPEAFF.

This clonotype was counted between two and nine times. The CDR3 here is CASSLGLAKETQYF. The CDR3 DNA reads TGTGCCAGCAGCCTGGGACTAGCTAAAGAGACCCAGTACTTC. The chain recombines TRBV9 with TRBJ2-5, with 9 bases that match TRBD2. With V trimmed by 4 bases and J by 3 bases, 4 bases remained unmatched. This CDR3 has 14 residues. Germline-derived CDR1 and CDR2 are SGDLS and YYNGEE.

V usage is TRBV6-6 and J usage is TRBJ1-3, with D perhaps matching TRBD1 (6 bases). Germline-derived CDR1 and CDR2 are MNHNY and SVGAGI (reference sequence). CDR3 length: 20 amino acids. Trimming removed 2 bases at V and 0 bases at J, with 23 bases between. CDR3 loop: CASSYLSRRGQKHSGNTIYF. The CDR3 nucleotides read TGTGCCAGCAGTTACCTGTCTAGACGAGGACAGAAACACTCTGGAAACACCATATATTTT.

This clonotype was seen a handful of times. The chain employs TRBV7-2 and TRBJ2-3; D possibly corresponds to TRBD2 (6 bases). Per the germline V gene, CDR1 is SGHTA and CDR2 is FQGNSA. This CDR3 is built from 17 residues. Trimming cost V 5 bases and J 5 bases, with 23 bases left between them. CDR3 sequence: CASSRDSFKAEGDTQYF. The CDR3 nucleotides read TGTGCCAGCAGCCGGGACTCCTTCAAAGCGGAGGGAGATACGCAGTATTTT.

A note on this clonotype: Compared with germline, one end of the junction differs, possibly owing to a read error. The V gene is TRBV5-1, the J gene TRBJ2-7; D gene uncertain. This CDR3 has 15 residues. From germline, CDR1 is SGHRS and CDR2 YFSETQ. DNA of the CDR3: TGTGCCAGCAGCTTAGATTCGACGGCATCCTACGAGCAGTACTTC. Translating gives CASSLDSTASYEQYF.

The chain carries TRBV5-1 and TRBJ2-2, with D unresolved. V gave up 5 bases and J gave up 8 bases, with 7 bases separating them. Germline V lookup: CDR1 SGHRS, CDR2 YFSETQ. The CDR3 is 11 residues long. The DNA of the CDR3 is TGCGCCAGCAGAATCTCAGGGGAGCTGTTTTTT. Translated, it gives CASRISGELFF.

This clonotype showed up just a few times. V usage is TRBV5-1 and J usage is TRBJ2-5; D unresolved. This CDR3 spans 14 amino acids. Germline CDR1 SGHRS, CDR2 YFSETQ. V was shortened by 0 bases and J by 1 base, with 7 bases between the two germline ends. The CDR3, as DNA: TGCGCCAGCAGCTTGGGGAACCTCCAAGAGACCCAGTACTTC. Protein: CASSLGNLQETQYF.